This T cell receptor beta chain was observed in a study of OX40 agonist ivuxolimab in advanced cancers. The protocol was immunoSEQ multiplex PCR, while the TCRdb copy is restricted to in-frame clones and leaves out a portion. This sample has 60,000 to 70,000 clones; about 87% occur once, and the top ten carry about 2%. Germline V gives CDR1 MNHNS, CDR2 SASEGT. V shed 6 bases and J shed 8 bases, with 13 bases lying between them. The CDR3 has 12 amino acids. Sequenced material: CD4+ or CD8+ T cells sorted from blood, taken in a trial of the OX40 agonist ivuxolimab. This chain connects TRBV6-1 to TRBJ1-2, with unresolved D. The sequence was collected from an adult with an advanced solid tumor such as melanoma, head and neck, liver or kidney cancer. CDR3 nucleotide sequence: TGTGCCAGCAGGACGGTATCCATCGGCTACACCTTC. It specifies CASRTVSIGYTF.